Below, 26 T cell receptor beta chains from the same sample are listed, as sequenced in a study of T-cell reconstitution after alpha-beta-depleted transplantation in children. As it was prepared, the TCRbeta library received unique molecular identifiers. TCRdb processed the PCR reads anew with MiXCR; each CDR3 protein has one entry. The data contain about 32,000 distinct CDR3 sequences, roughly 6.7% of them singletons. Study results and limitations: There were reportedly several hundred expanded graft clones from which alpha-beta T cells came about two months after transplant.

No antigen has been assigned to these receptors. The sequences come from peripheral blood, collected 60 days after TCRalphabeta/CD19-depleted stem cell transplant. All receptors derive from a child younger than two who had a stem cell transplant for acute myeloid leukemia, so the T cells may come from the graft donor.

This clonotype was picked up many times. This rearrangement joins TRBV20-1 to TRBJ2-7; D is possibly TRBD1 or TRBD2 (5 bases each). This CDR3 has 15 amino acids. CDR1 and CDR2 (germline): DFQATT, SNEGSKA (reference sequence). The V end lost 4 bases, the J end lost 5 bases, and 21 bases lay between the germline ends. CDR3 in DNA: TGCAGTGCTAACGACCCGGGCAGCAGAGGGGACGAGCAGTACTTC. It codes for CSANDPGSRGDEQYF.

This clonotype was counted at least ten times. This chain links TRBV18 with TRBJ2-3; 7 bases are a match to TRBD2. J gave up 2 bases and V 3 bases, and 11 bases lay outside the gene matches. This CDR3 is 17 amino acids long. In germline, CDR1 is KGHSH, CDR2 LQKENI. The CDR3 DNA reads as TGTGCCAGCTCACCGCTGAATCCTAGCGGTCACACAGATACGCAGTATTTT. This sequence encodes CASSPLNPSGHTDTQYF. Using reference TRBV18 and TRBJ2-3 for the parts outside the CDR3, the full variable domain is NAGVMQNPRHLVRRRGQEARLRCSPMKGHSHVYWYRQLPEEGLKFMVYLQKENIIDESGMPKERFSAEFPKEGPSILRIQQVVRGDSAAYFCASSPLNPSGHTDTQYFGPGTRLTVL.

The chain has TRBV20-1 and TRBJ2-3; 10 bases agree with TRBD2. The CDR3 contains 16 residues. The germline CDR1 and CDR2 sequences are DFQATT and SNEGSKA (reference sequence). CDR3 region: CRCRDLLAGTTDTQYF. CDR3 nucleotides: TGCAGATGTAGAGATCTACTAGCGGGAACCACAGATACGCAGTATTTT.

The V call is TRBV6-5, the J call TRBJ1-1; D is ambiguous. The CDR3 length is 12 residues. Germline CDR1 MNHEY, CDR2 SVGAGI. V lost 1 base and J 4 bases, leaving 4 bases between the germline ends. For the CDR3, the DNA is TGTGCCAGCAGTTACTACGTCACTGAAGCTTTCTTT. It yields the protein CASSYYVTEAFF.

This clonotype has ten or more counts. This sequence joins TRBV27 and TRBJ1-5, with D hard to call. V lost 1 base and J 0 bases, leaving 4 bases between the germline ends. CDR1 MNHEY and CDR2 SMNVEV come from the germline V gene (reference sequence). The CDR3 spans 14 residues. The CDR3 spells CASSLFSSNQPQHF. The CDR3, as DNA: TGTGCCAGCAGTTTATTCAGTAGCAATCAGCCCCAGCATTTT.

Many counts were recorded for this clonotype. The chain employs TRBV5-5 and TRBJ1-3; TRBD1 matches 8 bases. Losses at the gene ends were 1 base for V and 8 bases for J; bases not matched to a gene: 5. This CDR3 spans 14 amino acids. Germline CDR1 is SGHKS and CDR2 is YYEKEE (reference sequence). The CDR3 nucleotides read TGTGCCAGCAGCTTGCAGGGGGCGGGAGACACCATATATTTT. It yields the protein CASSLQGAGDTIYF.

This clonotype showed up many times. The CDR3 DNA follows: TGTGCCAGCAGTCGGAGCTCCTACAATGAGCAGTTCTTC. Residues: CASSRSSYNEQFF. The chain couples TRBV7-9 to TRBJ2-1; D is unclear. In germline, CDR1 is SEHNR, CDR2 FQNEAQ (reference sequence). The CDR3 is made up of 13 amino acids. The V end lost 6 bases, the J end lost 0 bases, and 6 bases lay between the germline ends. Together with reference TRBV7-9 and TRBJ2-1, the CDR3 gives the full variable domain: DTGVSQNPRHKITKRGQNVTFRCDPISEHNRLYWYRQTLGQGPEFLTYFQNEAQLEKSRLLSDRFSAERPKGSFSTLEIQRTEQGDSAMYLCASSRSSYNEQFFGPGTRLTVL.

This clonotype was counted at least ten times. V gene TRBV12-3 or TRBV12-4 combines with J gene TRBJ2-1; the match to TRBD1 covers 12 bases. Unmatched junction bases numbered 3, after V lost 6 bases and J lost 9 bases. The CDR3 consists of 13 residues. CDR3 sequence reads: CASRGTGGGEQFF. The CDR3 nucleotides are TGTGCCAGCAGGGGGACAGGGGGCGGTGAGCAGTTCTTC.

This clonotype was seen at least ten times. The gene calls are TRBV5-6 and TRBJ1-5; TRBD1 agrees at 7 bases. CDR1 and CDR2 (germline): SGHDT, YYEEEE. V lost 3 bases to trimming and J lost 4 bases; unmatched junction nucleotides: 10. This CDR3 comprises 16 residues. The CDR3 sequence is CASSSYRGVRNQPQHF. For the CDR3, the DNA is TGTGCCAGCAGCTCATACAGGGGCGTGAGAAATCAGCCCCAGCATTTT.

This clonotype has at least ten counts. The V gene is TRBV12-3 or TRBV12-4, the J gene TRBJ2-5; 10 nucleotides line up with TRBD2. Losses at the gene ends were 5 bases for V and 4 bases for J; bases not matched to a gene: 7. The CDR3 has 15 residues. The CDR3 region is CASSQLAGSRETQYF. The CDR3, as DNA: TGTGCCAGCAGTCAACTAGCGGGATCCCGAGAGACCCAGTACTTC.

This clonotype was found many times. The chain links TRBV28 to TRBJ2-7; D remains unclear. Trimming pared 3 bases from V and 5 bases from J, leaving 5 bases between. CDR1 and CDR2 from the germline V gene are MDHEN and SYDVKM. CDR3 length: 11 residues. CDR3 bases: TGTGCCAGCAGTTTTCGTCACGAGCAGTACTTC. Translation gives CASSFRHEQYF.

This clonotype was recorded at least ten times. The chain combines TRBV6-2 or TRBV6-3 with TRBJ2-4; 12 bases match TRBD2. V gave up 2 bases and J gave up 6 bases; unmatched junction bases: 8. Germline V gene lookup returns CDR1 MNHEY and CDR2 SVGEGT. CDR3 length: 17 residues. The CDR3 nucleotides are TGTGCCAGCAGTTACCTATGGACTAGCGGGGAAAGAAACATTCAGTACTTC. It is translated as CASSYLWTSGERNIQYF.

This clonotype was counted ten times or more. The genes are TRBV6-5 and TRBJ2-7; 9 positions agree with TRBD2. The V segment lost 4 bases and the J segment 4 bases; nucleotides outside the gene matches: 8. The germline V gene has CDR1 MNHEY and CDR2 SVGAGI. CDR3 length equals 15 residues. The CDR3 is CASSFRGSGSYEQYF. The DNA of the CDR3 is TGTGCCAGCAGTTTCCGGGGTAGCGGGAGTTACGAGCAGTACTTC.

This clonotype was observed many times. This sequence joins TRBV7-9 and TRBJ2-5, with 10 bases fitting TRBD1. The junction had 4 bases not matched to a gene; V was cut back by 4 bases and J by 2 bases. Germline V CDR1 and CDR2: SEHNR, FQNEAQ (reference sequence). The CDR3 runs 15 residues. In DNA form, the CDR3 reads TGTGCCAGCAGCTCTGGGGACAGGGGTCAAGAGACCCAGTACTTC. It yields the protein CASSSGDRGQETQYF.

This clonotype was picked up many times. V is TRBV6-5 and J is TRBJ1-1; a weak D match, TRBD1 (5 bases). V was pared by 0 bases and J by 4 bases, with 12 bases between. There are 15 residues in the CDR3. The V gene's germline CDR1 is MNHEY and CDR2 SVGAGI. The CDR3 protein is CASSYSGHLSTEAFF. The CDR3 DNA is TGTGCCAGCAGTTACTCCGGACACCTATCCACTGAAGCTTTCTTT.

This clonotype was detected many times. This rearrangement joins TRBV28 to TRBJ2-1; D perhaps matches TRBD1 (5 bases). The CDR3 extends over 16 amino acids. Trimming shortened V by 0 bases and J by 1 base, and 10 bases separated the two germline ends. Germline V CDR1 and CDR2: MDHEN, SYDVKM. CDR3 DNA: TGTGCCAGCAGTTTATGGGCTCAGGGTTCCTACAATGAGCAGTTCTTC. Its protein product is CASSLWAQGSYNEQFF.

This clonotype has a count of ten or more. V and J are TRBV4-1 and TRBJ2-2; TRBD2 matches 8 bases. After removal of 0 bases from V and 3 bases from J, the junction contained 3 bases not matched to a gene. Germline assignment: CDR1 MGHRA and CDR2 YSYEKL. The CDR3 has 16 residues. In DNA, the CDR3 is TGCGCCAGCAGCCAAGAACCAGCGGGGGACACCGGGGAGCTGTTTTTT. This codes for CASSQEPAGDTGELFF.

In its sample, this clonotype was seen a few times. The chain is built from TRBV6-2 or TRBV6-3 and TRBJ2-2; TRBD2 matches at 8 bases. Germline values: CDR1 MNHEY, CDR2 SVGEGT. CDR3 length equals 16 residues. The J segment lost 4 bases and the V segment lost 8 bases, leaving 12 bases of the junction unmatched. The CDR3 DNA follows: TGTGCCAGCCTGGGGAGACTAGCGTGGAGCACCGGGGAGCTGTTTTTT. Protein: CASLGRLAWSTGELFF.

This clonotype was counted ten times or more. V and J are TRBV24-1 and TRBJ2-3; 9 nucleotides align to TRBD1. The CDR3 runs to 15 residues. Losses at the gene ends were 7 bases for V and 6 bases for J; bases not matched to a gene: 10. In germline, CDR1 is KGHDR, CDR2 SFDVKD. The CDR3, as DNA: TGTGCCACCAGCCACAGGGGGCCTTCAGTGGATACGCAGTATTTT. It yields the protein CATSHRGPSVDTQYF.

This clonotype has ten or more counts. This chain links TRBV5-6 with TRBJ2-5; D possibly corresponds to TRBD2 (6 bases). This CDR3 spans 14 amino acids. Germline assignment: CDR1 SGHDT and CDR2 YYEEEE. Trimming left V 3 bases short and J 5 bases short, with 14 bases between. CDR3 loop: CASSWGEGRETQYF. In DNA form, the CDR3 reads TGTGCCAGCAGCTGGGGGGAAGGGAGGGAGACCCAGTACTTC. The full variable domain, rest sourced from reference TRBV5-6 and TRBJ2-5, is DAGVTQSPTHLIKTRGQQVTLRCSPKSGHDTVSWYQQALGQGPQFIFQYYEEEERQRGNFPDRFSGHQFPNYSSELNVNALLLGDSALYLCASSWGEGRETQYFGPGTRLLVL.

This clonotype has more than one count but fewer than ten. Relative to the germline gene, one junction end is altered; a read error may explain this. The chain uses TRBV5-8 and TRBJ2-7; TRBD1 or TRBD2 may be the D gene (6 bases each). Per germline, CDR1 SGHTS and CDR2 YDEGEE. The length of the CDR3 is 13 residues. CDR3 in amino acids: CASSLTGADEQYF. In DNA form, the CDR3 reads TGTGCTAGCAGCTTGACGGGGGCCGACGAGCAGTACTTC.

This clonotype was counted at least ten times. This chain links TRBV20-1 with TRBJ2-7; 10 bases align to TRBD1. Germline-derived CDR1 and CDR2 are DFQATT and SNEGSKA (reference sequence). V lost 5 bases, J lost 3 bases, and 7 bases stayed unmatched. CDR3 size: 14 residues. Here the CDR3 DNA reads TGCAGTGCTCTTGGACAGGGGGTTTTCTACGAGCAGTACTTC. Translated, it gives CSALGQGVFYEQYF.

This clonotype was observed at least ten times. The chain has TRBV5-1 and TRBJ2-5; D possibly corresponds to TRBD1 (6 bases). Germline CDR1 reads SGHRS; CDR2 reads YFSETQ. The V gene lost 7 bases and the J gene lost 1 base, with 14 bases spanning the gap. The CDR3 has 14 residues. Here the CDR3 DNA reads TGCGCCAGCGGTCGGACAGTTATCCAAGAGACCCAGTACTTC. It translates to CASGRTVIQETQYF.

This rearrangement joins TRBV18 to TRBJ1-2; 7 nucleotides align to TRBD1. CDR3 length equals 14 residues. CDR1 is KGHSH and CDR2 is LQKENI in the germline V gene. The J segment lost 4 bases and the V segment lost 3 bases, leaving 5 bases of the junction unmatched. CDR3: CASSPADRLYGYTF. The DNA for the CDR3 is TGTGCCAGCTCACCCGCGGACAGGCTCTATGGCTACACCTTC.

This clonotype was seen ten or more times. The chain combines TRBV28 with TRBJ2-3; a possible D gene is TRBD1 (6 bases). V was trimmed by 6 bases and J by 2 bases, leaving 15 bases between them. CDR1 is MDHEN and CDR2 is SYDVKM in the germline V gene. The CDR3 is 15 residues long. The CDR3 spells CASSFSGTHTDTQYF. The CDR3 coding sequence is TGTGCCAGCAGCTTTTCCGGGACACACACAGATACGCAGTATTTT.

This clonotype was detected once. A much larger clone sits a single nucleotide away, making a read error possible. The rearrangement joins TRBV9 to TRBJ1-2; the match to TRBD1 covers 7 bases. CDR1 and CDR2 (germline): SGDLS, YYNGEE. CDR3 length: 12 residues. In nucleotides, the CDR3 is TGTACCAGCACCGACAGGGTCTATGGCTACACCTTC. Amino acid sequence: CTSTDRVYGYTF.